The present T cell receptor beta chain was sequenced within a study of blood T cell repertoires in COVID-19. On the study more broadly: The study drew acute and convalescent COVID-19 samples from the United States, Italy and Spain.

Profiling relied on immunoSEQ multiplex PCR, and the TCRdb table lists in-frame clones only, not all of them. This sample has about 180,000 clones; around 80% occur once, and the top ten carry approximately 15%. CDR1 is LGHDT, CDR2 YNNKEL, per germline (reference sequence). V trimming: 5 bases; J trimming: 3 bases; junction bases outside the gene matches: 1. The CDR3 length is 13 residues. Ages ranged from about 18 to 89 years, with residence in some 25 US areas. Grouping used clinical history reported by participants in a survey and questionnaire. Exposed enrollees encountered a COVID-19 case at some point within 2 weeks before study entry.

The receptor was derived from a man between 60 and 75 years old who had been exposed to COVID-19. Source material: PBMCs or T cells enriched from blood (not recorded which). The chain is built from TRBV3-1 (or the pseudogene TRBV3-2) and TRBJ1-2; TRBD1 matches 9 bases. This CDR3 reads CASSGDRDYGYTF. The CDR3 bases are TGTGCCAGCAGCGGGGACAGGGACTATGGCTACACCTTC.